Sequencing of this TCR beta chain was carried out in a study of T cell repertoires in cytomegalovirus infection. In the study overall: It was the public TCR beta signatures that indicated both CMV infection and matching HLA type.

Study findings and constraints: HLA-C-restricted TCR beta clonotypes specific for CMV led the ex vivo response. Cumulative public TCR beta family frequency identified carriers of CMV plus the relevant HLA.

MiXCR, applied by TCRdb to the reads, yields one record per CDR3 protein. The table has hundreds of thousands of distinct CDR3 sequences, 8% to 10% seen once. This clonotype was seen many times. Its specificity is unknown. The TCR was taken from a human donor in good health (CMV status not recorded). Some clones in this sample may be carry-over from other donors' samples. Specimen: PBMCs.

CDR3: CASSPQEGIFNEQFF. The CDR3 DNA reads as TGTGCCAGCAGCCCACAAGAAGGTATATTCAATGAGCAGTTCTTC. The V and J genes are TRBV7-7 and TRBJ2-1; D uncertain. Trimming shortened V by 5 bases and J by 6 bases, and 17 bases separated the two germline ends. CDR1 and CDR2 from the germline V gene are SSHAT and FNYEAQ (reference sequence). This CDR3 is built from 15 residues. The whole variable domain, remainder taken from reference TRBV7-7 and TRBJ2-1, is GAGVSQSPRYKVTKRGQDVTLRCDPISSHATLYWYQQALGQGPEFLTYFNYEAQPDKSGLPSDRFSAERPEGSISTLTIQRTEQRDSAMYRCASSPQEGIFNEQFFGPGTRLTVL.